These 28 T cell receptor beta chains were all obtained from the same sample, sequenced in a study of tumor-infiltrating lymphocytes in oesophageal squamous cell carcinoma. MiXCR was run by TCRdb on the PCR reads, yielding one entry per CDR3 protein. The sample records approximately 14,000 distinct CDR3 sequences, 50% being singletons. Sequencing input: esophageal tumor tissue. The receptors originated from a male donor with esophageal squamous cell carcinoma.

The chain uses TRBV19 and TRBJ1-1, with D tentatively TRBD1 (5 bases). The germline gives CDR1 LNHDA, CDR2 SQIVND (reference sequence). The CDR3 has 14 amino acids. The V and J ends lost 1 base and 3 bases respectively, with 9 bases between them. The CDR3 sequence is CASSIVGGDTEAFF. In DNA form, the CDR3 reads TGTGCCAGTAGTATAGTTGGAGGGGACACTGAAGCTTTCTTT. The variable domain in full, completed from reference TRBV19 and TRBJ1-1, reads DGGITQSPKYLFRKEGQNVTLSCEQNLNHDAMYWYRQDPGQGLRLIYYSQIVNDFQKGDIAEGYSVSREKKESFPLTVTSAQKNPTAFYLCASSIVGGDTEAFFGQGTRLTVV.

This chain connects TRBV20-1 to TRBJ2-3; D may match TRBD1 or TRBD2 (5 bases each). The germline V gene encodes CDR1 DFQATT and CDR2 SNEGSKA (reference sequence). Trimming took 3 bases from V and 0 from J, leaving 13 bases between them. The CDR3 sequence is 15 residues long. The CDR3 is CSARRGGGSTDTQYF. CDR3 nucleotide sequence: TGCAGTGCTAGGAGGGGCGGCGGGAGCACAGATACGCAGTATTTT.

This clonotype occurred many times. V gene TRBV7-2 combines with J gene TRBJ2-1; 11 bases are shared with TRBD2. V dropped 5 bases and J dropped 4; count of bases not matched to a gene: 4. Germline-derived CDR1 and CDR2 are SGHTA and FQGNSA. This CDR3 spans 15 amino acids. For the CDR3, the DNA is TGTGCCAGCAGCACCCGGACTAGCGGGTACAATGAGCAGTTCTTC. It specifies CASSTRTSGYNEQFF.

V and J are TRBV7-2 and TRBJ2-7; TRBD2 is a possible D gene (5 bases). This CDR3 is built from 16 residues. Between the trimmed V and J ends, which lost 2 bases and 7 bases, there was a span of 21 bases. CDR1 and CDR2 (germline): SGHTA, FQGNSA. The CDR3 DNA follows: TGTGCCAGCAGCTTACTAGGGCACGGCGGGTACAATGAGCAGTACTTC. Amino acid sequence: CASSLLGHGGYNEQYF. The whole variable domain, remainder taken from reference TRBV7-2 and TRBJ2-7, is GAGVSQSPSNKVTEKGKDVELRCDPISGHTALYWYRQSLGQGLEFLIYFQGNSAPDKSGLPSDRFSAERTGGSVSTLTIQRTQQEDSAVYLCASSLLGHGGYNEQYFGPGTRLTVT.

This clonotype was detected only a few times. The rearrangement uses TRBV6-8 and TRBJ2-2; 10 bases are shared with TRBD2. With V trimmed by 7 bases and J by 2 bases, 13 bases remained unmatched. This CDR3 contains 18 residues. Germline CDR1 reads MNHGY; CDR2 reads SAAAGT. The CDR3 DNA reads TGTGCCAGCATGTTCCGGTTTAGCGGGGGGTCCAACACCGGGGAGCTGTTTTTT. Its protein product is CASMFRFSGGSNTGELFF.

About this clonotype itself: One junction end does not reproduce the germline sequence, and a read error may be involved. V usage is TRBV5-3 and J usage is TRBJ2-5, with 10 positions matching TRBD1. The end of the DNA is better explained by TRBJ2-1, so the J call may be wrong. TRBV5-3 is known as an ORF, though its function is uncertain. The CDR3 consists of 16 residues. The CDR3 nucleotides are TGTGCCAGCAGCTTGAGACAGGGGGCGCGGGGCAATGAGCAGTTCTTC. The encoded protein is CASSLRQGARGNEQFF.

This clonotype was seen at least ten times. The chain recombines TRBV20-1 with TRBJ2-1, with 9 positions matching TRBD2. The V gene end was trimmed by 7 bases and the J gene end by 3 bases; junction bases not matched to a gene: 10. In germline, CDR1 is DFQATT, CDR2 SNEGSKA (reference sequence). The CDR3 is 15 residues long. CDR3 sequence: CSVLAGLPHYNEQFF. In nucleotides, the CDR3 is TGCAGTGTACTAGCGGGCCTGCCCCACTACAATGAGCAGTTCTTC.

The genes are TRBV7-9 and TRBJ1-1, with 7 bases matching TRBD1. The CDR3 consists of 15 residues. V was clipped by 6 bases and J by 3 bases; unmatched bases: 10. Germline lookup yields CDR1 SEHNR and CDR2 FQNEAQ (reference sequence). Written as DNA, the CDR3 is TGTGCCAGCAGGCCAAGACAGGGAGGCGACACTGAAGCTTTCTTT. Translation: CASRPRQGGDTEAFF.

V is TRBV6-2 or TRBV6-3 and J is TRBJ2-4; D is possibly TRBD2 (6 bases). The J call may be mistaken, given a closer DNA end match to TRBJ2-7. The CDR3 totals 13 residues. CDR1 is MNHEY and CDR2 is SVGEGT in the germline V gene. CDR3 sequence (DNA): TGTGCCAGCACCTGGGGGGTTAGAAACGAGCAGTACTTC. This gives the protein CASTWGVRNEQYF.

The V call is TRBV28, the J call TRBJ1-2; D is ambiguous. Trimming took 2 bases from V and 8 from J, leaving 18 bases between them. The germline CDR1 and CDR2 sequences are MDHEN and SYDVKM. The CDR3 covers 15 residues. CDR3 sequence reads: CASSLGWHGGRGYTF. CDR3 in DNA: TGTGCCAGCAGTTTAGGATGGCACGGAGGTCGGGGCTACACCTTC.

This clonotype was seen only a few times. This rearrangement joins TRBV18 to TRBJ1-1; TRBD1 might be the D (6 bases). The germline V gene encodes CDR1 KGHSH and CDR2 LQKENI. This CDR3 comprises 17 residues. V lost 1 base and J 0 bases, leaving 15 bases between the germline ends. Written as DNA, the CDR3 is TGTGCCAGCTCACCACTGGTTCAGGGGACAATGAACACTGAAGCTTTCTTT. Protein product: CASSPLVQGTMNTEAFF.

At least ten counts were recorded for this clonotype. The genes are TRBV4-1 and TRBJ2-3; 7 bases line up with TRBD1. In germline, CDR1 is MGHRA, CDR2 YSYEKL. The CDR3 consists of 16 residues. The V segment lost 1 base and the J segment 0 bases; nucleotides outside the gene matches: 4. This CDR3 is CASSQVGQPSTDTQYF. The CDR3 nucleotides are TGCGCCAGCAGCCAAGTGGGACAGCCCAGCACAGATACGCAGTATTTT.

V and J are TRBV7-6 and TRBJ2-1; no firm D call. TRBJ2-5 explains the end of the DNA better; the J call may be wrong. The length of the CDR3 is 13 residues. Germline loops: CDR1 SGHVS, CDR2 FNYEAQ. CDR3 protein: CASSFGYQETQYF. DNA for the CDR3: TGTGCCAGCAGCTTCGGGTACCAAGAGACCCAGTACTTC.

This clonotype was recorded at least ten times. A single base separates this from a much larger clone, so it may be a read error. The CDR3 DNA follows: TGTGCCAGTAGGGCTAGCGGGAGTACGGGCGAGCAGTTCTTC. Translated: CASRASGSTGEQFF. V gene TRBV19 combines with J gene TRBJ2-1; 10 bases agree with TRBD2. The germline V gene has CDR1 LNHDA and CDR2 SQIVND (reference sequence). V dropped 6 bases and J dropped 10; count of bases not matched to a gene: 9. The CDR3 sequence is 14 residues long.

Comments on this clonotype: Germline and junction disagree at one end, which may indicate a read error. The genes are TRBV12-3 or TRBV12-4 and TRBJ2-1, with a weak D call TRBD2 (6 bases). The assigned J gene may be wrong: the sequence end matches TRBJ2-7 better. The CDR3 totals 14 residues. CDR3 loop: CATTRSTSSHEQYF. In DNA form, the CDR3 reads TGTGCCACAACCCGCTCAACTAGCTCCCACGAGCAGTACTTC.

The rearrangement links TRBV7-2 to TRBJ2-1; tentatively, D is TRBD1 (10 bases). The J call may be mistaken, given a closer DNA end match to TRBJ2-3. Looked up from germline, CDR1 is SGHTA and CDR2 is FQGNSA. The CDR3 has 22 residues. CDR3 in DNA: TGTGCCAGCAGCTCGGCACGGGGGGGACAGGGGTCTCGTGGCGGGAGGGCCTACACGCAGTATTTT. Its translation: CASSSARGGQGSRGGRAYTQYF.

Only a few counts were recorded for this clonotype. The chain has TRBV7-2 and TRBJ2-5; D is possibly TRBD1 (5 bases). The last part of the DNA fits TRBJ1-2 better; the J call may be wrong. Germline V gene lookup returns CDR1 SGHTA and CDR2 FQGNSA. The length of the CDR3 is 14 residues. The CDR3 region is CASSLGQHSYGYTF. The CDR3 nucleotides read TGTGCCAGCAGCCTTGGACAACACAGCTATGGCTACACCTTC.

This chain connects TRBV9 to TRBJ1-5; D may be TRBD1 (6 bases). Germline loops: CDR1 SGDLS, CDR2 YYNGEE. Trimming pared 2 bases from V and 6 bases from J, leaving 12 bases between. This CDR3 has 14 amino acids. CDR3 sequence: CASSVGQSPQPQHF. Here the CDR3 DNA reads TGTGCCAGCAGCGTCGGACAGTCGCCTCAGCCCCAGCATTTT.

Note on this clonotype: Sequence at one end of the junction differs from germline and may be a read error. The V and J genes are TRBV4-1 and TRBJ2-5; D might be TRBD2 (6 bases). The CDR3 is made up of 16 amino acids. Germline V gene lookup returns CDR1 MGHRA and CDR2 YSYEKL. CDR3 protein: CASSLGTVSRYNEQYF. The CDR3 DNA reads as TGTGCCAGCAGTTTAGGGACTGTTAGTAGGTACAATGAGCAGTACTTC.

This chain uses TRBV5-1 with TRBJ2-3; 8 nucleotides align to TRBD1. The CDR3 contains 15 residues. After removal of 5 bases from V and 2 bases from J, the junction contained 7 bases not matched to a gene. The V gene's germline CDR1 is SGHRS and CDR2 YFSETQ. Here the CDR3 reads CASRPGTGNTDTQYF. The DNA for the CDR3 is TGCGCCAGCAGGCCCGGGACAGGTAACACAGATACGCAGTATTTT.

In this sample, this clonotype turned up many times. This rearrangement joins TRBV19 to TRBJ2-1; D may match TRBD1 or TRBD2 (5 bases each). CDR3 size: 16 residues. CDR1 is LNHDA, CDR2 SQIVND, per germline (reference sequence). The V gene lost 7 bases and the J gene lost 0 bases, with 16 bases spanning the gap. The CDR3 sequence: CASTLGAGSSYNEQFF. The DNA for the CDR3 is TGTGCCAGTACCCTAGGGGCAGGGAGCTCCTACAATGAGCAGTTCTTC.

This clonotype rates as medium-sized. The chain links TRBV7-9 to TRBJ1-2; D not resolved. Germline CDR1 is SEHNR and CDR2 is FQNEAQ (reference sequence). This CDR3 has 13 amino acids. Trimming stripped 5 bases from V and 7 bases from J, with 14 bases between. The chain's CDR3 is CASSPEASSGYTF. In nucleotides, the CDR3 is TGTGCCAGCAGCCCCGAGGCCTCGTCTGGCTACACCTTC.

CDR3 nucleotide sequence: TGTGCCAGCAGGCCTCTACAGGGGGCTGATCAGCCCCAGCATTTT. This encodes CASRPLQGADQPQHF. J is TRBJ1-5 and V is TRBV27, with 9 bases identical to TRBD1. CDR1 and CDR2 (germline): MNHEY, SMNVEV (reference sequence). V shed 6 bases and J 5 bases; nucleotides not matched to a gene: 8. The CDR3 loop spans 15 amino acids.

The chain employs TRBV7-6 and TRBJ2-7, with TRBD1 identical over 7 bases. The germline gives CDR1 SGHVS, CDR2 FNYEAQ. V was pared by 1 base and J by 0 bases, with 3 bases of the junction left unmatched. This CDR3 is built from 15 residues. This CDR3 is CASSLEDRLSYEQYF. CDR3 nucleotides: TGTGCCAGCAGCTTAGAGGACAGGCTCTCCTACGAGCAGTACTTC.

The chain carries TRBV7-6 and TRBJ2-1; 11 nucleotides align to TRBD2. CDR1 is SGHVS and CDR2 is FNYEAQ in the germline V gene. Trimming cost V 5 bases and J 7 bases; bases outside gene matches: 10. The CDR3 totals 16 residues. CDR3 residues: CASSPSSGRAKNEQFF. DNA of the CDR3: TGTGCCAGCAGCCCGAGTAGCGGGAGGGCCAAGAATGAGCAGTTCTTC.

As DNA, the CDR3 is TGTGCCAGCAGCTTAGGGGGCGGGCAGTACTTC. Its protein product is CASSLGGGQYF. The genes are TRBV7-2 and TRBJ2-7, with a weak D call TRBD1 (5 bases). Germline V gene data show CDR1 as SGHTA and CDR2 as FQGNSA. Trimming left V 1 base short and J 9 bases short, with 7 bases between. This CDR3 region has 11 residues.

The J gene is TRBJ2-3, the V gene TRBV30, with 12 bases aligning to TRBD2. The end of the DNA fits TRBJ2-1 better, so the J call may be wrong. The CDR3 is made up of 18 amino acids. In germline, CDR1 is GTSNPN, CDR2 SVGIG (reference sequence). The CDR3 coding sequence is TGTGCCTGGAACTCCGCTAGCGGGAGGGCCGACCGTCTCAATGAGCAGTTCTTC. It is translated as CAWNSASGRADRLNEQFF.

There are a few counts of this clonotype. V and J are TRBV7-2 and TRBJ2-3; D unclear. This CDR3 spans 13 amino acids. Trimming shortened V by 1 base and J by 5 bases, and 7 bases separated the two germline ends. From germline, CDR1 is SGHTA and CDR2 FQGNSA. CDR3 region: CASSLGTGDTQYF. CDR3 coding DNA: TGTGCCAGCAGCTTAGGAACTGGAGATACGCAGTATTTT.